This T cell receptor (beta chain) emerged from a study of brain T cells in children with intractable seizures (dated by TCRdb to the early 2020s). At the level of the whole study: As a first screen for immune gene transcripts, resected brain tissue from 50 or so pediatric epilepsy surgery cases was run on a NanoString immunology panel. Among the approximately twelve selected surgery cases, pre-surgery blood was additionally sequenced for eight, leaving four cases with brain tissue only.

There are 21 amino acids in the CDR3, from cysteine to phenylalanine inclusive. CDR3 DNA only is kept here, 63 bases in frame from base 1. Interpreted using the paper, the time point label stands for: blood from clinic visit 5 months post-surgery; TSC patient then seizure free. Surgery cases with the highest brain T cell transcript signatures were selected for TCR beta chain sequencing of brain tissue and, where available, blood. Before surgery, patients had received at least one anti-epileptic drug. The TCR-sequenced patients were children whose drug-resistant epilepsy was caused by tuberous sclerosis complex, focal cortical dysplasia, Rasmussen encephalitis or hemimegalencephaly. Bulk genomic DNA was isolated from unsorted brain tissue and whole blood using the Monarch genomic DNA purification kit. The full study reports these points: Viral specificity was inferred only from CDR3 sequence similarity, and patients' HCMV serostatus was unknown. Sequencing depth differed between pre- and post-surgery blood, so clones missing from the pre-surgery sample may reflect undersampling.

TCR beta chain sequences were generated from genomic DNA using the immunoSEQ assay. Processing in the source paper ran as follows. CDR3 sequences not starting with the conserved framework cysteine at position 104 were manually removed. To get clonality, the normalized Shannon's Diversity Index was subtracted from one, giving values from 0 (maximal diversity) to 1 (oligoclonal). Differences in the frequency of the same CDR3 between samples, such as brain versus blood, were assessed with chi-squared comparison-of-proportions tests. Public clonotypes were found through immuneACCESS searches, while the VDJdb browser was used to judge similarity to known antiviral clonotypes. The clones in this table, taken by TCRdb from immuneACCESS, are in-frame only. Not every clone is retained; where verified, under half of the shortfall comes from an unresolved V gene, and the cause of the rest is unknown. V and J calls and clone size are copied from that table; D and trimming were computed from the DNA. Here the sample has hundreds of thousands of clones; 93% occur a single time. The ten largest clones represent roughly 5.8% of the sample.

As to this clone: What this receptor recognizes is not known. Base qualities were left out, and no much larger clone turns up one base away.

Recombination linked TRBV1 to TRBJ2-3; the table's D call, TRBD2, has no DNA check behind it. TRBV1 corresponds to a pseudogene. The source is a boy under two years old with tuberous sclerosis and intractable seizures. This specimen consisted of peripheral blood, obtained roughly 5 months after surgery. The DNA sequence is as follows: TGCACCAGCAGCCGACCGACCACTGGACTAGCGGGAGTAAGGGCCACAGATACGCAGTATTTT. Translation gives CTSSRPTTGLAGVRATDTQYF.